Included here is one TCR beta chain sequence, with context. The target of this receptor is not known. Base qualities are not at hand, and no much larger clone is one base apart. These data originate in a study of T cell changes during pregnancy in multiple sclerosis (dated by TCRdb to about 2019). General notes on the study: The study looked at changes in the T cell repertoire across pregnancy in women with multiple sclerosis.

Receptors were amplified or captured by the immunoSEQ multiplex PCR assay. TCRdb took over this immuneACCESS table, retaining in-frame rearrangements with V and J assigned. Such tables are incomplete; in checked studies, under half of the missing clones stem from an unresolved V gene, and the remainder is unexplained. The table for this sample lists about 73,000 clones; around 90% of them were counted only once. 9% to 9.5% of the sample goes to the ten largest clones. The CDR3 starts with the cysteine, ends with the phenylalanine, and has 20 residues. Just the 60-base CDR3 DNA is kept, in frame starting at base 1. The germline V gene encodes CDR1 MDHEN and CDR2 SYDVKM. V ends up 3 bases short and J 1 base short, with an unmatched junction base count of 18.

This clonotype was sampled from a female donor in good health, enrolled as a control in a pregnancy study. Source: peripheral blood, taken after pregnancy. In this chain, TRBV28 is recombined with TRBJ1-2; the junction holds 9 bases that match TRBD1. The DNA is TGTGCCAGCAGTTTGGTAACCCCGAGTGGGGGACAGGGCGATAACTATGGCTACACCTTC. Its translation reads: CASSLVTPSGGQGDNYGYTF.